This TCR beta chain was identified in a study of blood T cell repertoires in COVID-19. Sequencing was performed with immunoSEQ multiplex PCR; in TCRdb, only in-frame clones are kept and a portion is missing. The sample has some 77,000 clones, about 82% seen once. V shed 0 bases and J 4 bases; nucleotides not matched to a gene: 3. There are 15 residues in the CDR3. Germline lookup yields CDR1 SGHRS and CDR2 YFSETQ. The chain is built from TRBV5-1 and TRBJ2-7; TRBD2 matches 11 bases. The sample taken for sequencing was peripheral blood. The TCR comes from an older woman with acute or convalescent COVID-19. CDR3 sequence reads: CASSLGLAGRYEQYF. The CDR3 region has the DNA TGCGCCAGCAGCTTGGGACTAGCGGGAAGATACGAGCAGTACTTC.